This is a list of T cell receptor beta chains from one sample in a study of blood T cells in healthy people across ages. TCRdb itself ran the 5' RACE reads through MiXCR, one entry per CDR3 protein. The sample holds around 1,100,000 distinct CDR3 sequences, less than 45% seen once. The sequenced material came from blood. Every receptor here comes from a man between 18 and 29 years old in good health. The CDR3 runs from the conserved cysteine through the conserved F or W. Fields, in order: CDR3 length, V gene, CDR3 protein.

cdr3_length: 14
v_call: TRBV12-5
cdr3_aa: CASGSPSSNQPQHF

cdr3_length: 15
v_call: TRBV5-5
cdr3_aa: CASSPTQGFNYGYTF

cdr3_length: 15
v_call: TRBV29-1
cdr3_aa: CSVGLGRKITDTQYF

cdr3_length: 14
v_call: TRBV5-1
cdr3_aa: CASSGQGANEKLFF

cdr3_length: 11
v_call: TRBV20-1
cdr3_aa: CSARGTGGYTF

cdr3_length: 14
v_call: TRBV28
cdr3_aa: CASTLRLGGTEAFF

cdr3_length: 13
v_call: TRBV29-1
cdr3_aa: CSVPNPFFTEAFF

cdr3_length: 14
v_call: TRBV2
cdr3_aa: CASSGTGITGELFF

cdr3_length: 14
v_call: TRBV2
cdr3_aa: CASREEQGAGGYTF

cdr3_length: 13
v_call: TRBV6-5
cdr3_aa: CASSPEGLYGYTF

cdr3_length: 13
v_call: TRBV12-3/TRBV12-4
cdr3_aa: CASRGLGTQPQHF

cdr3_length: 13
v_call: TRBV20-1
cdr3_aa: CSGGGGTNQPQHF

cdr3_length: 13
v_call: TRBV29-1
cdr3_aa: CSVDHRGFEKLFF

cdr3_length: 16
v_call: TRBV25-1
cdr3_aa: CASSDSGGGARNEQFF

cdr3_length: 14
v_call: TRBV2
cdr3_aa: CASSDGGENQPQHF

cdr3_length: 16
v_call: TRBV4-2
cdr3_aa: CASSQDSGTNGNEQFF

cdr3_length: 16
v_call: TRBV3-1
cdr3_aa: CASSHSGQGFYNEQFF

cdr3_length: 13
v_call: TRBV30
cdr3_aa: CAISQGSITEAFF

cdr3_length: 15
v_call: TRBV4-3
cdr3_aa: CASSQVGYRYEKLFF

cdr3_length: 15
v_call: TRBV12-3/TRBV12-4
cdr3_aa: CASREDRPSYNEQFF

cdr3_length: 14
v_call: TRBV7-2
cdr3_aa: CASSAASSTNEQYF

cdr3_length: 14
v_call: TRBV4-2
cdr3_aa: CASSQDRTSNEQFF

cdr3_length: 13
v_call: TRBV15
cdr3_aa: CATSRDLDTEAFF

cdr3_length: 14
v_call: TRBV20-1
cdr3_aa: CSARGGLNTGELFF

cdr3_length: 14
v_call: TRBV6-1
cdr3_aa: CASSGGHGNQPQHF

cdr3_length: 15
v_call: TRBV4-2
cdr3_aa: CASSPGQETYNEQFF

cdr3_length: 14
v_call: TRBV6-4
cdr3_aa: CASSERGDLNEQFF

cdr3_length: 14
v_call: TRBV7-2
cdr3_aa: CASSLARTSYEQYF

cdr3_length: 16
v_call: TRBV11-1
cdr3_aa: CASSLLGGQGEETQYF

cdr3_length: 17
v_call: TRBV4-1
cdr3_aa: CASSQVPQGAGTDTQYF

cdr3_length: 13
v_call: TRBV24-1
cdr3_aa: CATSDGAIETQYF

cdr3_length: 13
v_call: TRBV9
cdr3_aa: CASSGAQGNEQFF

cdr3_length: 13
v_call: TRBV18
cdr3_aa: CASSPPEDTEAFF

cdr3_length: 15
v_call: TRBV7-2
cdr3_aa: CASSFAGQMNTEAFF